The present T cell receptor beta chain was sequenced within a study of blood T cell repertoires in COVID-19. Germline V lookup: CDR1 SGDLS, CDR2 YYNGEE. CDR3 length: 13 residues. Germline trimming cut 4 bases from V and 6 bases from J; bases unmatched to any gene: 4. Sequencing used immunoSEQ multiplex PCR; TCRdb keeps in-frame clones, though not all of them. The repertoire includes about 49,000 clones, roughly 84% of them detected once, and 13% to 15% sits in the top ten. The source material was peripheral blood. The source of this sequence is a human donor in a cohort sampled during active COVID-19. The gene calls are TRBV9 and TRBJ2-7; 10 positions agree with TRBD1. The CDR3 DNA is TGTGCCAGCAGCCCTTGGACAGGGGGCGAGCAGTACTTC. This encodes CASSPWTGGEQYF. Together with reference TRBV9 and TRBJ2-7, the CDR3 gives the full variable domain: DSGVTQTPKHLITATGQRVTLRCSPRSGDLSVYWYQQSLDQGLQFLIQYYNGEERAKGNILERFSAQQFPDLHSELNLSSLELGDSALYFCASSPWTGGEQYFGPGTRLTVT.